This TCR beta chain was retrieved from a study of OX40 agonist ivuxolimab in advanced cancers. About the research overall: Antecedent anti-PD-1, anti-PD-L1 or anti-CTLA-4 therapy was permissible, with around 40% having received some. Three patients, one with hepatocellular carcinoma and two with cutaneous melanoma, achieved partial responses.

This clone was seen just once. Antigen: not known. Study conclusions and caveats: Fewer expanded clones were found on average in CD4+ than in CD8+ T cells.

Only in-frame clones appear in the TCRdb table, and some are missing; sequencing was by immunoSEQ multiplex PCR. The sample holds roughly 59,000 clones; 65% to 85% are singletons and the top ten take roughly 1%. This CDR3 comprises 13 residues. Germline V gene sequence: CDR1 MNHEY, CDR2 SMNVEV (reference sequence). Deletions cut 1 base from V and 11 bases from J, with 14 bases between. V gene TRBV27 combines with J gene TRBJ1-1; possibly TRBD1 for D (5 bases). Material: CD4+ or CD8+ T cells sorted from blood, obtained in a trial of the OX40 agonist ivuxolimab. The receptor was isolated from an adult with an advanced solid tumor such as melanoma, head and neck, liver or kidney cancer. This CDR3 is CASSLYGGSGAFF. The CDR3 bases are TGTGCCAGCAGTTTATATGGAGGGTCAGGGGCTTTCTTT.